This T cell receptor beta chain was documented in a study of blood T cell repertoires in COVID-19. Germline V gene data show CDR1 as DFQATT and CDR2 as SNEGSKA (reference sequence). Trimming stripped 7 bases from V and 4 bases from J, with 10 bases between. The CDR3 covers 11 residues. In the authors' workflow: How many nucleated cells were present was estimated from reference gene primer amplification. The method was immunoSEQ multiplex PCR; TCRdb's version includes in-frame clones alone and lacks a portion of them. The DNA gave D and trimming, while V, J and clone size come from that table. The sample contains around 220,000 clones, roughly nine tenths of which appear only once.

This chain joins TRBV20-1 and TRBJ1-1; weak D call: TRBD1 (5 bases). Input material: peripheral blood. This clonotype originated in a middle-aged man with active or convalescent COVID-19. The DNA for the CDR3 is TGCAGTGGAGGGAGGGGCACTGAAGCTTTCTTT. It codes for CSGGRGTEAFF.